This T cell receptor (beta chain) was identified in a study of OX40 agonist ivuxolimab in advanced cancers. Trimming took 6 bases from V and 6 from J; bases not matched to a gene: 9. The CDR3 runs 15 residues. Germline CDR1 is MGHDK and CDR2 is SYGVNS. Data came from immunoSEQ multiplex PCR; TCRdb stores just in-frame clones and leaves some out. The data contain approximately 82,000 clones, roughly 90% of them singletons. To note about this clone: Its specificity is unknown.

Regarding the study as a whole: Patients with a partial response at 0.1-3.0 mg/kg had among the lowest clonal expansion.

The material sequenced was CD4+ or CD8+ T cells sorted from blood, taken in a trial of the OX40 agonist ivuxolimab. This chain connects TRBV25-1 to TRBJ2-2; 8 bases agree with TRBD1. This receptor was obtained from an adult with an advanced solid tumor such as melanoma, head and neck, liver or kidney cancer. CDR3 amino acids: CASSSGTGFAGELFF. The CDR3, as DNA: TGTGCCAGCAGCTCCGGGACAGGCTTCGCCGGGGAGCTGTTTTTT.